The 24 T cell receptor beta chains below were found in one sample sequenced in a study of response to subunit inactivated influenza vaccine. One entry per CDR3 protein, called by TCRdb with MiXCR from the RT-PCR reads. The repertoire holds about 520,000 distinct CDR3 sequences, with over 9.5% as singletons. The sample in question was PBMCs from blood, obtained roughly 48 days after vaccination. The receptors derive from a man aged 50-59 years who received an inactivated influenza vaccine.

The chain has TRBV5-5 and TRBJ1-6, with TRBD1 as a possible D gene (5 bases). Germline CDR1 SGHKS, CDR2 YYEKEE (reference sequence). Trimming stripped 6 bases from V and 4 bases from J, with 14 bases between. The CDR3 loop spans 15 amino acids. In DNA form, the CDR3 reads TGTGCCAGCAATCTCCAGGGCACATATAATTCACCCCTCCACTTT. Its protein is CASNLQGTYNSPLHF.

This clonotype was counted at least ten times. V and J are TRBV5-1 and TRBJ2-7; tentatively, D is TRBD1 (6 bases). Trimming took off 4 bases at V and 2 bases at J, with 13 bases between the two ends. Germline V gene data show CDR1 as SGHRS and CDR2 as YFSETQ. The CDR3 covers 14 residues. The CDR3 here is CASSLVWGPYEQYF. CDR3 sequence (DNA): TGCGCCAGCAGCCTGGTTTGGGGGCCCTACGAGCAGTACTTC.

This clonotype appeared a few times. The chain is built from TRBV6-6 and TRBJ1-6; maybe TRBD1 (5 bases). The V gene's germline CDR1 is MNHNY and CDR2 SVGAGI (reference sequence). Trimming cost V 1 base and J 9 bases, with 7 bases left between them. The CDR3 length is 13 residues. The CDR3 protein is CASSYWGSSPLHF. The CDR3 DNA sequence: TGTGCCAGCAGTTACTGGGGGAGTTCACCCCTCCACTTT.

As regards this clonotype: A much larger clonotype is one base distant, so this may be a read error. This rearrangement joins TRBV24-1 to TRBJ2-3; D perhaps matches TRBD1 (8 bases). Germline CDR1 is KGHDR and CDR2 is SFDVKD. The CDR3 totals 16 residues. The CDR3 sequence is CATSDFGQGAGDRQYF. CDR3 bases: TGTGCCACCAGTGATTTTGGGCAGGGGGCGGGAGATAGGCAGTATTTT.

J is TRBJ2-7 and V is TRBV29-1; no firm D call. The CDR3 spans 12 residues. CDR1 and CDR2 (germline): SQVTM, ANQGSEA. Trimming pared 5 bases from V and 0 bases from J, leaving 8 bases between. The chain's CDR3 is CSVRTISYEQYF. CDR3 bases: TGCAGCGTTAGAACAATCTCCTACGAGCAGTACTTC.

This chain connects TRBV27 to TRBJ1-5; D is unresolved. The germline V gene has CDR1 MNHEY and CDR2 SMNVEV (reference sequence). The CDR3 covers 13 residues. V shed 3 bases and J shed 3 bases, with 6 bases lying between them. The CDR3 coding sequence is TGTGCCAGCAGTTTTGTAGTCAATCAGCCCCAGCATTTT. Translation gives CASSFVVNQPQHF.

The chain carries TRBV23-1 and TRBJ1-2; 7 bases match TRBD1. Being an ORF, TRBV23-1 has a function that is uncertain. CDR3 length: 18 amino acids. V gave up 0 bases and J gave up 5 bases; unmatched junction bases: 15. The DNA for the CDR3 is TGCGCCAGCAGTCAATCGTCAGGGACAGCAACGGTTACATATGGCTACACCTTC. Protein sequence: CASSQSSGTATVTYGYTF.

The chain is built from TRBV5-6 and TRBJ1-1, with a possible D match to TRBD1 (6 bases). The germline gives CDR1 SGHDT, CDR2 YYEEEE. V lost 1 base to trimming and J lost 4 bases, with 20 bases between them. The CDR3 spans 17 residues. The CDR3 DNA sequence: TGTGCCAGCAGCTTGTACGGGTTAGCAGGCAGGGGCACTGAAGCTTTCTTT. Residues: CASSLYGLAGRGTEAFF.

V and J are TRBV6-2 or TRBV6-3 and TRBJ2-3, with 9 bases matching TRBD2. Losses at the gene ends were 0 bases for V and 2 bases for J; bases not matched to a gene: 6. The CDR3 has 17 amino acids. The germline V gene encodes CDR1 MNHEY and CDR2 SVGEGT. The CDR3 DNA reads TGTGCCAGCAGTTACTCAAGGAGCGGGAGGATCACAGATACGCAGTATTTT. This gives the protein CASSYSRSGRITDTQYF.

At least ten counts were recorded for this clonotype. CDR3 loop: CAWRPTGKDTQYF. In DNA, the CDR3 is TGTGCCTGGAGGCCGACAGGGAAGGATACGCAGTATTTT. V is TRBV30 and J is TRBJ2-3, with 7 positions matching TRBD1. Germline V CDR1 and CDR2: GTSNPN, SVGIG (reference sequence). The CDR3 spans 13 residues. With V trimmed by 3 bases and J by 6 bases, 6 bases remained unmatched. The full variable domain, with the rest looked up from reference TRBV30 and TRBJ2-3, is SQTIHQWPATLVQPVGSPLSLECTVEGTSNPNLYWYRQAAGRGLQLLFYSVGIGQISSEVPQNLSASRPQDRQFILSSKKLLLSDSGFYLCAWRPTGKDTQYFGPGTRLTVL.

This chain connects TRBV5-1 to TRBJ1-2; the match to TRBD1 covers 7 bases. J gave up 4 bases and V 3 bases, and 9 bases lay outside the gene matches. The CDR3 extends over 15 amino acids. Germline loops: CDR1 SGHRS, CDR2 YFSETQ. The CDR3: CASSSGDSLGYGYTF. The CDR3 DNA is TGCGCCAGCAGCTCGGGGGACAGTCTTGGCTATGGCTACACCTTC.

This clonotype was recorded a few times. The chain links TRBV27 to TRBJ2-3, with D unresolved. CDR3 length: 14 amino acids. V was shortened by 8 bases and J by 0 bases, with 12 bases between the two germline ends. Germline assignment: CDR1 MNHEY and CDR2 SMNVEV (reference sequence). The CDR3 DNA sequence: TGTGCCAGCCAGCTGAGAGCTAGCACAGATACGCAGTATTTT. This codes for CASQLRASTDTQYF.

This clonotype was counted many times. The chain combines TRBV6-1 with TRBJ2-7, with 7 bases matching TRBD1. The CDR3 is made up of 15 amino acids. CDR1 is MNHNS, CDR2 SASEGT, per germline. Germline trimming cut 6 bases from V and 1 base from J; bases unmatched to any gene: 9. The DNA of the CDR3 is TGTGCCAGCAGCCCCTCCGGGACAGCTTCCTACGAGCAGTACTTC. As protein: CASSPSGTASYEQYF.

The CDR3: CASSYAGLNQPQHF. The CDR3 bases are TGTGCCAGCAGTTACGCGGGTTTGAATCAGCCCCAGCATTTT. V is TRBV6-2 or TRBV6-3 and J is TRBJ1-5; D remains unclear. Germline V lookup: CDR1 MNHEY, CDR2 SVGEGT. The CDR3 has 14 amino acids. Trimming took off 2 bases at V and 4 bases at J, with 9 bases between the two ends.

The chain combines TRBV3-1 with TRBJ1-6; 7 bases line up with TRBD1. This CDR3 region has 14 residues. In germline, CDR1 is LGHDT, CDR2 YNNKEL (reference sequence). Trimming removed 2 bases from V and 7 bases from J; junction bases left unmatched: 2. This CDR3 reads CASSQTDRNSPLHF. The CDR3 DNA reads as TGTGCCAGCAGCCAAACGGACAGGAATTCACCCCTCCACTTT.

The V gene is TRBV27, the J gene TRBJ2-7, with TRBD1 matching over 7 bases. This CDR3 contains 17 residues. CDR1 is MNHEY, CDR2 SMNVEV, per germline (reference sequence). The ends lost 2 bases at V and 0 bases at J; junction bases unmatched: 10. The CDR3 DNA follows: TGTGCCAGCAGTTTAAGAGTCTCGGGACAGCTCTCCTACGAGCAGTACTTC. This gives the protein CASSLRVSGQLSYEQYF.

There are a few counts of this clonotype. J is TRBJ2-3 and V is TRBV11-2, with 9 bases identical to TRBD2. There are 19 residues in the CDR3. Germline lookup yields CDR1 SGHAT and CDR2 FQNNGV. Unmatched junction bases numbered 14, after V lost 2 bases and J lost 2 bases. CDR3 in amino acids: CASSLSHFGAGGATDTQYF. The CDR3 coding sequence is TGTGCCAGCAGCTTAAGTCACTTCGGCGCGGGAGGGGCCACAGATACGCAGTATTTT. Looking up the rest from reference TRBV11-2 and TRBJ2-3 gives the full variable domain: EAGVAQSPRYKIIEKRQSVAFWCNPISGHATLYWYQQILGQGPKLLIQFQNNGVVDDSQLPKDRFSAERLKGVDSTLKIQPAKLEDSAVYLCASSLSHFGAGGATDTQYFGPGTRLTVL.

Ten or more counts support this clonotype. The chain recombines TRBV11-2 with TRBJ2-4; maybe TRBD2 (5 bases). CDR3 size: 11 residues. V gave up 3 bases and J gave up 8 bases, with 5 bases separating them. Germline lookup yields CDR1 SGHAT and CDR2 FQNNGV. The CDR3 nucleotides are TGTGCCAGCAGCTTCGGGGACATTCAGTACTTC. It specifies CASSFGDIQYF.

With respect to this clonotype: This may be a read error: a much more frequent sequence differs by one nucleotide. The rearrangement uses TRBV12-3 or TRBV12-4 and TRBJ1-5; possible D gene TRBD1, 5 bases. V dropped 10 bases and J dropped 4 bases, with 14 bases sitting between them. CDR3 length: 13 residues. CDR3 protein: CATSLGGNQPQHF. The CDR3 DNA reads as TGTGCCACCAGCTTGGGGGGGAATCAGCCCCAGCATTTT.

This clonotype was observed many times. One end of the junction does not line up with germline, which may come from a read error. The V call is TRBV7-2, the J call TRBJ1-2; D is unresolved. The CDR3 contains 12 residues. The germline gives CDR1 SGHTA, CDR2 FQGNSA. CDR3 sequence: CASSLSNYGYTF. The CDR3 nucleotides are TGCGCCAGCAGTCTGTCTAACTATGGCTACACCTTC.

In this sample, this clonotype turned up a few times. V and J are TRBV14 and TRBJ1-1; tentatively, D is TRBD1 (5 bases). The CDR3 is 13 amino acids. Germline CDR1 is SGHDN and CDR2 is FVKESK. Trimming shortened V by 1 base and J by 11 bases, and 14 bases separated the two germline ends. Here the CDR3 DNA reads TGTGCCAGCAGCCAAGTCGCGGGGCGCGTGGCTTTCTTT. Its translation: CASSQVAGRVAFF.

The rearrangement links TRBV7-9 to TRBJ2-1, with D unclear. The CDR3 sequence is 12 residues long. From germline, CDR1 is SEHNR and CDR2 FQNEAQ (reference sequence). V shed 5 bases and J shed 8 bases, with 10 bases lying between them. In DNA, the CDR3 is TGTGCCAGCAGCATAAAACATCATGAGCAGTTCTTC. It specifies CASSIKHHEQFF. Filled out from reference TRBV7-9 and TRBJ2-1, the complete variable domain reads DTGVSQNPRHKITKRGQNVTFRCDPISEHNRLYWYRQTLGQGPEFLTYFQNEAQLEKSRLLSDRFSAERPKGSFSTLEIQRTEQGDSAMYLCASSIKHHEQFFGPGTRLTVL.

This clonotype was picked up many times. The gene calls are TRBV28 and TRBJ2-3; 10 bases fit TRBD2. With 5 bases clipped from V and 4 bases from J, the junction kept 9 bases outside the gene matches. Germline loops: CDR1 MDHEN, CDR2 SYDVKM. This CDR3 has 16 residues. As DNA, the CDR3 is TGTGCCAGCAGTCGCCTCTTAGCGGGAGGCGCAGATACGCAGTATTTT. This encodes CASSRLLAGGADTQYF.

The CDR3 sequence: CASSLRFSGNQPQHF. CDR3 nucleotide sequence: TGTGCCAGCAGCTTACGGTTTTCTGGGAATCAGCCCCAGCATTTT. V gene TRBV7-2 combines with J gene TRBJ1-5; no reliable D call. The CDR3 is 15 amino acids. The ends were cut back, 2 bases at V and 4 bases at J, with 12 bases in the middle. CDR1 is SGHTA and CDR2 is FQGNSA in the germline V gene. Full variable domain (missing parts from reference TRBV7-2 and TRBJ1-5): GAGVSQSPSNKVTEKGKDVELRCDPISGHTALYWYRQSLGQGLEFLIYFQGNSAPDKSGLPSDRFSAERTGGSVSTLTIQRTQQEDSAVYLCASSLRFSGNQPQHFGDGTRLSIL.